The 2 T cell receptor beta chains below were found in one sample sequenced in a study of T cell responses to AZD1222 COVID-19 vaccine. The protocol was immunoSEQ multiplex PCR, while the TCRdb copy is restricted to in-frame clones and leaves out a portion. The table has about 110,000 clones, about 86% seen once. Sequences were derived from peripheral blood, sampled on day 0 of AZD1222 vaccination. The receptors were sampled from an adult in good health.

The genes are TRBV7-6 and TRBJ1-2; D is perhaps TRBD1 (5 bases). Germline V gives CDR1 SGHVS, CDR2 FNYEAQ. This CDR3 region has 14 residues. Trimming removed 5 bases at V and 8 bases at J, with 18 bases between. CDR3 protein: CASSPGLGGGGYTF. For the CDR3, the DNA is TGTGCCAGCAGCCCGGGTCTTGGGGGAGGGGGCTACACCTTC.

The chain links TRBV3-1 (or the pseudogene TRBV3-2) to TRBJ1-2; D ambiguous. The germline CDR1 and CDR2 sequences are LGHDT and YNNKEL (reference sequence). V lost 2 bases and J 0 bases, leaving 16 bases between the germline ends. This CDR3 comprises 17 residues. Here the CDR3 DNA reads TGTGCCAGCAGCCAATCAAAGGGAGGGAGATCTAACTATGGCTACACCTTC. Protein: CASSQSKGGRSNYGYTF.